The 28 T cell receptor beta chains below were found in one sample sequenced in a study of response to subunit inactivated influenza vaccine. In TCRdb, the RT-PCR reads were re-called with MiXCR into one record per CDR3 protein. The table shows 280,000 or so distinct CDR3 sequences, with just over 20% occurring only once. The input for sequencing was PBMCs from blood, taken about 20 months after vaccination. Receptor source: a man aged 50 to 69 who received an inactivated influenza vaccine.

This clonotype has only a few counts. The V call is TRBV6-5, the J call TRBJ1-1, with D uncertain. Germline CDR1 is MNHEY and CDR2 is SVGAGI. The CDR3 runs to 14 residues. V dropped 2 bases and J dropped 3 bases, with 10 bases sitting between them. The CDR3 loop reads CASSYGGVDTEAFF. As DNA, the CDR3 is TGTGCCAGCAGTTACGGTGGAGTAGACACTGAAGCTTTCTTT.

This chain joins TRBV6-2 or TRBV6-3 and TRBJ1-5; 7 bases are shared with TRBD1. This CDR3 is 16 amino acids long. The germline V gene encodes CDR1 MNHEY and CDR2 SVGEGT. J lost 10 bases, V lost 0 bases, and 12 bases had no gene match. The CDR3 loop reads CASSYSTGGPGGPQHF. The DNA of the CDR3 is TGTGCCAGCAGTTACTCGACGGGAGGACCAGGGGGACCCCAGCATTTT.

This clonotype was seen many times. The CDR3 DNA reads TGTGCCAGCAGTTTATCCCGACAGTCCTCGGCCCAGCATTTT. Protein sequence: CASSLSRQSSAQHF. The chain combines TRBV12-3 or TRBV12-4 with TRBJ1-5; D perhaps matches TRBD1 (5 bases). V was pared by 2 bases and J by 11 bases, with 16 bases between. CDR3 length equals 14 residues.

This clonotype was recorded a few times. The V call is TRBV9, the J call TRBJ2-7; D uncertain. V was cut by 0 bases and J by 2 bases, with 12 bases left in between. CDR3 size: 15 residues. In germline, CDR1 is SGDLS, CDR2 YYNGEE. The CDR3 DNA follows: TGTGCCAGCAGCGTAGGTACGCTAACCCCCTACGAGCAGTACTTC. It codes for CASSVGTLTPYEQYF.

Only a few counts were recorded for this clonotype. The rearrangement joins TRBV20-1 to TRBJ1-1; D might be TRBD1 (6 bases). Trimming pared 4 bases from V and 2 bases from J, leaving 17 bases between. Per the germline V gene, CDR1 is DFQATT and CDR2 is SNEGSKA (reference sequence). The CDR3 has 15 amino acids. The CDR3 spells CSATPDSLGNTEAFF. CDR3 DNA: TGCAGTGCTACCCCGGACAGTTTGGGCAACACTGAAGCTTTCTTT.

This clonotype occurred many times. V usage is TRBV7-2 and J usage is TRBJ1-5; a weak D match, TRBD1 (5 bases). The CDR3 sequence is 13 residues long. The V gene lost 0 bases and the J gene lost 8 bases, with 8 bases spanning the gap. Germline CDR1 is SGHTA and CDR2 is FQGNSA. CDR3 coding DNA: TGTGCCAGCAGCTTAGCTGGGGGTGAGCCCCAGCATTTT. This gives the protein CASSLAGGEPQHF. The whole variable domain, filled in from reference TRBV7-2 and TRBJ1-5, reads GAGVSQSPSNKVTEKGKDVELRCDPISGHTALYWYRQSLGQGLEFLIYFQGNSAPDKSGLPSDRFSAERTGGSVSTLTIQRTQQEDSAVYLCASSLAGGEPQHFGDGTRLSIL.

This clonotype was seen only a few times. The rearrangement joins TRBV29-1 to TRBJ1-4; TRBD1 is a possible D gene (6 bases). The germline CDR1 and CDR2 sequences are SQVTM and ANQGSEA. The CDR3 covers 13 residues. With 4 bases removed from V and 5 bases from J, the gap between germline ends came to 11 bases. The CDR3 spells CSVAGAKNEKLFF. DNA for the CDR3: TGCAGCGTTGCGGGGGCGAAGAATGAAAAACTGTTTTTT.

The table lists this clonotype with a few counts. V is TRBV7-8 and J is TRBJ1-5; D might be TRBD1 (6 bases). The CDR3 consists of 15 residues. The V and J ends lost 0 bases and 2 bases respectively, with 8 bases between them. Germline V gene data show CDR1 as SGHVS and CDR2 as FQNEAQ. The CDR3 sequence: CASSLAQGGNQPQHF. CDR3 sequence (DNA): TGTGCCAGCAGCTTAGCACAGGGTGGCAATCAGCCCCAGCATTTT.

This chain uses TRBV4-3 with TRBJ2-2, with TRBD2 identical over 10 bases. Per the germline V gene, CDR1 is LGHNA and CDR2 is YSLEER. This CDR3 has 16 residues. V dropped 5 bases and J dropped 1; count of bases not matched to a gene: 4. The DNA for the CDR3 is TGCGCCAGCAGCTCCCGGACTAGCGGGAACACCGGGGAGCTGTTTTTT. Translation gives CASSSRTSGNTGELFF.

This clonotype was observed a handful of times. The J gene is TRBJ2-5, the V gene TRBV7-2; D is unresolved. The germline V and J ends were trimmed by 3 bases and 4 bases, with 15 bases remaining between them. The CDR3 runs 15 residues. CDR1 and CDR2 (germline): SGHTA, FQGNSA. The CDR3 protein is CASSFFVSERETQYF. The CDR3 DNA sequence: TGTGCCAGCAGCTTTTTTGTAAGCGAGCGAGAGACCCAGTACTTC. Supplemented by reference TRBV7-2 and TRBJ2-5, the full variable domain reads GAGVSQSPSNKVTEKGKDVELRCDPISGHTALYWYRQSLGQGLEFLIYFQGNSAPDKSGLPSDRFSAERTGGSVSTLTIQRTQQEDSAVYLCASSFFVSERETQYFGPGTRLLVL.

The chain uses TRBV30 and TRBJ1-2; a possible D gene is TRBD1 (6 bases). CDR1 is GTSNPN and CDR2 is SVGIG in the germline V gene (reference sequence). Trimming stripped 0 bases from V and 6 bases from J, with 14 bases between. This CDR3 comprises 14 residues. The CDR3 here is CAWSVPGAWDGYTF. CDR3 nucleotides: TGTGCCTGGAGTGTTCCGGGGGCCTGGGATGGCTACACCTTC.

This clonotype was seen a few times. The chain combines TRBV5-5 with TRBJ1-1, with TRBD1 matching 9 bases. The CDR3 has 15 amino acids. With 0 bases clipped from V and 10 bases from J, the junction kept 10 bases outside the gene matches. Looked up from germline, CDR1 is SGHKS and CDR2 is YYEKEE (reference sequence). The chain's CDR3 is CASSLVGTGWQGAFF. CDR3 bases: TGTGCCAGCAGCTTGGTAGGGACAGGGTGGCAAGGAGCTTTCTTT.

This chain connects TRBV6-1 to TRBJ2-3; 9 bases align to TRBD1. Germline CDR1 is MNHNS and CDR2 is SASEGT. The CDR3 has 15 amino acids. V was pared by 6 bases and J by 3 bases, with 7 bases of the junction left unmatched. The CDR3 protein is CASSQTGGRTDTQYF. CDR3 in DNA: TGTGCCAGCAGCCAGACAGGGGGTAGGACAGATACGCAGTATTTT.

V usage is TRBV29-1 and J usage is TRBJ1-2; a possible D gene is TRBD1 (6 bases). Germline V gives CDR1 SQVTM, CDR2 ANQGSEA. V lost 6 bases and J 4 bases, leaving 12 bases between the germline ends. CDR3 length equals 12 residues. The CDR3 bases are TGCAGCGTAACCGACAGGATCTATGGCTACACCTTC. Translation: CSVTDRIYGYTF. Complete variable domain (other parts from reference TRBV29-1 and TRBJ1-2): SAVISQKPSRDICQRGTSLTIQCQVDSQVTMMFWYRQQPGQSLTLIATANQGSEATYESGFVIDKFPISRPNLTFSTLTVSNMSPEDSSIYLCSVTDRIYGYTFGSGTRLTVV.

As regards this clonotype: A read error may account for a junction end that differs from germline. This chain uses TRBV4-2 with TRBJ1-4; TRBD1 might be the D (5 bases). The germline gives CDR1 LGHNA, CDR2 YNFKEQ. The CDR3 covers 15 residues. The CDR3 DNA reads TGTGCCAGCAGCCAAGATCGGCAGGGTAATGATAAACTGTTTTTT. Encoded protein: CASSQDRQGNDKLFF.

The chain joins TRBV5-1 to TRBJ2-3; D remains ambiguous. Germline V lookup: CDR1 SGHRS, CDR2 YFSETQ. V lost 2 bases to trimming and J lost 2 bases, with 15 bases between them. This CDR3 region has 16 residues. The CDR3 loop reads CASSFNRPGPTDTQYF. The CDR3 bases are TGCGCCAGCAGCTTCAACCGTCCCGGACCCACAGATACGCAGTATTTT.

This clonotype was counted a few times. The genes are TRBV6-5 and TRBJ1-6, with unresolved D. The V gene lost 1 base and the J gene lost 4 bases, with 8 bases spanning the gap. Germline V gives CDR1 MNHEY, CDR2 SVGAGI. The CDR3 covers 15 residues. The chain's CDR3 is CASSYLEGYNSPLHF. The CDR3 region has the DNA TGTGCCAGCAGTTACTTGGAAGGGTATAATTCACCCCTCCACTTT.

There are a few counts of this clonotype. This rearrangement joins TRBV7-2 to TRBJ2-1; 8 bases fit TRBD2. The CDR3 totals 16 residues. The trim removed 5 bases at V and 7 bases at J, leaving 13 bases unmatched. Germline V lookup: CDR1 SGHTA, CDR2 FQGNSA. This CDR3 is CASSLSIGRAWNEQFF. CDR3 nucleotide sequence: TGTGCCAGCAGCCTTAGTATCGGGAGGGCCTGGAATGAGCAGTTCTTC.

In its sample, this clonotype was seen a few times. The J gene is TRBJ1-1, the V gene TRBV2, with a possible D match to TRBD1 (5 bases). The CDR3 covers 13 residues. V dropped 1 base and J dropped 5 bases, with 8 bases sitting between them. CDR1 and CDR2 from the germline V gene are SNHLY and FYNNEI. CDR3 DNA sequence: TGTGCCAGCAGTGAAGAGGGGAGGACTGAAGCTTTCTTT. It codes for CASSEEGRTEAFF.

Regarding this clonotype: Since no conserved phenylalanine or tryptophan closes the CDR3, a read error is the likely cause. The J gene is TRBJ1-5, the V gene TRBV6-2 or TRBV6-3; tentative D call: TRBD1 (5 bases). With 4 bases removed from V and 4 bases from J, the gap between germline ends came to 11 bases. The CDR3 covers 14 residues. Per the germline V gene, CDR1 is MNHEY and CDR2 is SVGEGT. DNA for the CDR3: TGTGCCAGCAGTTTGGGGGTCGCTAATCAGCCCCAGCATCTT. Translation: CASSLGVANQPQHL.

This clonotype came up a few times. The rearrangement links TRBV12-3 or TRBV12-4 to TRBJ2-7, with no clear D. Trimming removed 6 bases at V and 0 bases at J, with 12 bases between. The CDR3 consists of 14 residues. CDR3 sequence reads: CASSRGESSYEQYF. The CDR3 region has the DNA TGTGCCAGCAGCCGTGGAGAGAGCTCCTACGAGCAGTACTTC.

The rearrangement uses TRBV5-1 and TRBJ2-5; 8 nucleotides match TRBD1. Germline V gene lookup returns CDR1 SGHRS and CDR2 YFSETQ. The CDR3 has 15 residues. The V and J ends lost 3 bases and 5 bases, in that order; junction bases with no gene match: 9. The CDR3 nucleotides are TGCGCCAGCAGCTCGGCCGGGACAGGAGGGGAGACCCAGTACTTC. It translates to CASSSAGTGGETQYF.

This chain joins TRBV15 and TRBJ1-4; no definite D call. The germline V and J ends were trimmed by 2 bases and 8 bases, with 12 bases remaining between them. This CDR3 contains 14 residues. Germline V gene sequence: CDR1 LNHNV, CDR2 YYDKDF (reference sequence). The CDR3 bases are TGTGCCACCAGCAGAACTGGTATTGGAGAAAAACTGTTTTTT. Protein sequence: CATSRTGIGEKLFF.

The sample holds a few counts of this clonotype. CDR3 in DNA: TGCGCCAGCTCAGGTGGGGCTAGCGGGGTTTTCTGGAATGAGCAGTTCTTC. Translated: CASSGGASGVFWNEQFF. The V call is TRBV5-1, the J call TRBJ2-1, with 9 bases matching TRBD2. The CDR3 sequence is 17 residues long. Germline trimming cut 7 bases from V and 7 bases from J; bases unmatched to any gene: 18. From germline, CDR1 is SGHRS and CDR2 YFSETQ.

V usage is TRBV6-5 and J usage is TRBJ2-1; D may match TRBD1 or TRBD2 (5 bases each). Trimming stripped 0 bases from V and 9 bases from J, with 12 bases between. CDR3 size: 14 residues. Looked up from germline, CDR1 is MNHEY and CDR2 is SVGAGI. CDR3 amino acids: CASSYSRRGSEQFF. The CDR3 DNA reads TGTGCCAGCAGTTACTCCAGACGGGGCAGTGAGCAGTTCTTC.

The V call is TRBV20-1, the J call TRBJ2-7, with 9 bases identical to TRBD2. The CDR3 runs 15 residues. Losses at the gene ends were 0 bases for V and 3 bases for J; bases not matched to a gene: 6. The germline gives CDR1 DFQATT, CDR2 SNEGSKA (reference sequence). The CDR3 DNA reads TGCAGTGCTAGAGATCTTAGCGGGAGCCACTACGAGCAGTACTTC. Protein: CSARDLSGSHYEQYF.

In this sample, this clonotype turned up a few times. The chain employs TRBV20-1 and TRBJ2-7; no clear D gene. V was cut by 6 bases and J by 4 bases, with 10 bases left in between. CDR3 length: 11 amino acids. Germline V gene data show CDR1 as DFQATT and CDR2 as SNEGSKA (reference sequence). The CDR3 DNA sequence: TGCAGTGCCAGCCCAGGATACGAGCAGTACTTC. Protein: CSASPGYEQYF.

This clonotype was counted a few times. The rearrangement joins TRBV5-1 to TRBJ2-6; perhaps TRBD1 as D (6 bases). V shed 0 bases and J shed 0 bases, with 22 bases lying between them. Germline assignment: CDR1 SGHRS and CDR2 YFSETQ. The CDR3 has 21 amino acids. The CDR3 protein is CASSLDPQGQSLHSGANVLTF. In DNA, the CDR3 is TGCGCCAGCAGCTTGGATCCACAGGGCCAGAGTCTCCACTCTGGGGCCAACGTCCTGACTTTC.